This T cell receptor beta chain appears in the sequencing data of a study of cytomegalovirus exposure and HLA in healthy donors. On the study more broadly: In terms of ancestry, the Caucasian-associated cluster contained 75% to 90% of the roughly 360 genotyped donors. Study-level results: For TCR beta chains, V- and J-gene trimming was later linked to a missense DCLRE1C variant.

Use of 60 Vbeta and 13 Jbeta primers characterized the PCR. The repertoire was sequenced with immunoSEQ multiplex PCR; TCRdb's copy has only in-frame clones and lacks some. The profile shows 98,000 or so clones, more than 60% of them singletons. A remark on this clone: Its target is not known.

This TCR came from a man aged 55 to 70 in good health and CMV-seropositive. Sequenced: PBMCs.

CDR3: CASHPEGANVLTF. The CDR3 nucleotides are TGCGCCAGCCACCCTGAGGGGGCCAACGTCCTGACTTTC. V and J are TRBV5-1 and TRBJ2-6; D gene unclear. This CDR3 contains 13 residues. V was cut by 7 bases and J by 4 bases, with 9 bases left in between. Germline V CDR1 and CDR2: SGHRS, YFSETQ.